The 29 T cell receptor beta chains below all came from one sample that was sequenced in a study of T-cell memory formation after mild COVID-19. TCRdb analysed the 5' RACE reads with MiXCR anew, one entry per CDR3 protein. This table holds approximately 250,000 distinct CDR3 sequences, 15% to 19% found once. The sample consisted of PBMCs or a T cell subset sorted from them (not recorded which). Receptor source: an adult woman who had mild COVID-19 (a few samples of this study predate the infection). Cell type and time point are not known.

The V call is TRBV5-1, the J call TRBJ1-1; D might be TRBD1 (5 bases). CDR1 SGHRS and CDR2 YFSETQ come from the germline V gene. The CDR3 covers 17 residues. Trimming stripped 0 bases from V and 0 bases from J, with 15 bases between. CDR3 in DNA: TGCGCCAGCAGCTTGGCCCCTGGGGGAAGCATGAACACTGAAGCTTTCTTT. Translated, it gives CASSLAPGGSMNTEAFF.

This clonotype was picked up a small number of times. The rearrangement joins TRBV30 to TRBJ1-5; 9 bases align to TRBD1. Germline CDR1 reads GTSNPN; CDR2 reads SVGIG (reference sequence). This CDR3 is built from 15 residues. V lost 7 bases, J lost 4 bases, and 11 bases stayed unmatched. CDR3 coding DNA: TGTGCCTCTCAGACCGGGACAGGGAAAAATCAGCCCCAGCATTTT. It encodes CASQTGTGKNQPQHF.

This clonotype was recorded a few times. V usage is TRBV7-9 and J usage is TRBJ1-1, with unresolved D. Looked up from germline, CDR1 is SEHNR and CDR2 is FQNEAQ (reference sequence). V was trimmed by 0 bases and J by 8 bases, leaving 7 bases between them. The CDR3 contains 12 residues. The DNA for the CDR3 is TGTGCCAGCAGCTTAGCGCTGGGAGAAGCTTTCTTT. It specifies CASSLALGEAFF.

The rearrangement links TRBV20-1 to TRBJ2-1; no clear D. Trimming took 4 bases from V and 5 from J, leaving 3 bases between them. The CDR3 extends over 10 amino acids. In germline, CDR1 is DFQATT, CDR2 SNEGSKA (reference sequence). In DNA, the CDR3 is TGCAGTGCTAAACACAATGAGCAGTTCTTC. This translates into CSAKHNEQFF.

This clonotype occurred many times. The rearrangement joins TRBV5-1 to TRBJ1-1; 7 bases fit TRBD1. J lost 1 base, V lost 4 bases, and 4 bases had no gene match. The CDR3 has 14 residues. From germline, CDR1 is SGHRS and CDR2 YFSETQ. The CDR3 region has the DNA TGCGCCAGCAGCCCCGGACAGGAGAACACTGAAGCTTTCTTT. Translated, it gives CASSPGQENTEAFF.

The rearrangement uses TRBV12-3 or TRBV12-4 and TRBJ2-3; D is possibly TRBD2 (5 bases). This CDR3 has 18 amino acids. V was trimmed by 5 bases and J by 0 bases, leaving 21 bases between them. CDR3 residues: CASSTSGILKISTDTQYF. In nucleotides, the CDR3 is TGTGCCAGCAGTACCTCCGGGATCCTTAAAATTAGCACAGATACGCAGTATTTT.

The chain carries TRBV19 and TRBJ1-5, with TRBD1 as a possible D gene (5 bases). The germline CDR1 and CDR2 sequences are LNHDA and SQIVND (reference sequence). The germline V and J ends were trimmed by 7 bases and 6 bases, with 16 bases remaining between them. CDR3 length: 14 residues. The CDR3, as DNA: TGTGCCAGTACCGGGGGGTTCTATAGTCAGCCCCAGCATTTT. Its protein product is CASTGGFYSQPQHF.

This clonotype was seen a few times. The chain has TRBV5-1 and TRBJ2-3, with 8 bases identical to TRBD1. The CDR3 contains 14 residues. The germline V gene encodes CDR1 SGHRS and CDR2 YFSETQ. Trimming at V came to 4 bases and at J to 2 bases, leaving 3 bases not matched to a gene. The DNA for the CDR3 is TGCGCCAGCAGCCCGGGACAGGACACAGATACGCAGTATTTT. It specifies CASSPGQDTDTQYF.

The chain joins TRBV7-2 to TRBJ2-3; D call uncertain. Trimming shortened V by 4 bases and J by 2 bases, and 10 bases separated the two germline ends. The CDR3 extends over 14 amino acids. Germline loops: CDR1 SGHTA, CDR2 FQGNSA. CDR3 coding DNA: TGTGCCAGCAGCTCTCGACGGCCCACAGATACGCAGTATTTT. Translated, it gives CASSSRRPTDTQYF.

This clonotype was detected only a few times. This chain links TRBV29-1 with TRBJ2-2, with TRBD2 identical over 9 bases. In germline, CDR1 is SQVTM, CDR2 ANQGSEA. This CDR3 has 14 amino acids. Losses at the gene ends were 7 bases for V and 6 bases for J; bases not matched to a gene: 9. The CDR3 is CSARPRGGAGELFF. The CDR3, as DNA: TGCAGCGCAAGACCCCGCGGGGGGGCCGGGGAGCTGTTTTTT.

This clonotype was seen a few times. The J gene is TRBJ2-3, the V gene TRBV7-3; 13 bases agree with TRBD2. Germline assignment: CDR1 SGHTA and CDR2 FQGTGA. This CDR3 comprises 19 residues. V was clipped by 0 bases and J by 0 bases; unmatched bases: 6. The CDR3 sequence is CASSLTIGTSGTSTDTQYF. The CDR3 DNA follows: TGTGCCAGCAGCTTAACGATTGGGACTAGCGGGACTAGCACAGATACGCAGTATTTT.

The chain links TRBV6-5 to TRBJ2-7; 8 positions match TRBD1. Germline V gene data show CDR1 as MNHEY and CDR2 as SVGAGI. The CDR3 runs to 12 residues. V dropped 5 bases and J dropped 3; count of bases not matched to a gene: 0. The CDR3 nucleotides read TGTGCCAGCAGTACAGGGGGCTACGAGCAGTACTTC. It is translated as CASSTGGYEQYF.

The sample holds a few counts of this clonotype. The chain is built from TRBV19 and TRBJ2-2; 8 bases map to TRBD1. Germline lookup yields CDR1 LNHDA and CDR2 SQIVND (reference sequence). The CDR3 covers 15 residues. V lost 5 bases, J lost 5 bases, and 7 bases stayed unmatched. CDR3 sequence reads: CASSSARGRTGELFF. Here the CDR3 DNA reads TGTGCCAGTAGTTCCGCCAGGGGGCGAACCGGGGAGCTGTTTTTT.

This clonotype was counted between two and nine times. The genes are TRBV20-1 and TRBJ2-4; tentative D call: TRBD1 (6 bases). The germline V gene has CDR1 DFQATT and CDR2 SNEGSKA (reference sequence). Trimming took off 6 bases at V and 6 bases at J, with 18 bases between the two ends. This CDR3 contains 14 residues. The DNA for the CDR3 is TGCAGTGCCCCGAGGGAAGGGGGAGTAAACATTCAGTACTTC. As protein: CSAPREGGVNIQYF.

This clonotype showed up just a few times. The chain is built from TRBV9 and TRBJ2-1; D uncertain. V was shortened by 0 bases and J by 0 bases, with 13 bases between the two germline ends. The CDR3 extends over 17 amino acids. Germline loops: CDR1 SGDLS, CDR2 YYNGEE. For the CDR3, the DNA is TGTGCCAGCAGCGTAGATTTGGGCGTAAGCTCCTACAATGAGCAGTTCTTC. Translating gives CASSVDLGVSSYNEQFF.

There are a few counts of this clonotype. The chain has TRBV3-1 and TRBJ2-7; 11 bases line up with TRBD2. CDR1 is LGHDT and CDR2 is YNNKEL in the germline V gene (reference sequence). The ends lost 1 base at V and 3 bases at J; junction bases unmatched: 5. This CDR3 is 16 amino acids long. CDR3 nucleotides: TGTGCCAGCAGCCAAGGCGCACTAGCGGGAGTCTACGAGCAGTACTTC. Protein sequence: CASSQGALAGVYEQYF.

The chain recombines TRBV5-1 with TRBJ2-5; TRBD1 aligns across 8 bases. This CDR3 comprises 14 residues. Trimming removed 5 bases from V and 1 base from J; junction bases left unmatched: 4. The V gene's germline CDR1 is SGHRS and CDR2 YFSETQ. CDR3 sequence (DNA): TGCGCCAGCAGACCGGGGACAGGCCAAGAGACCCAGTACTTC. Amino acids: CASRPGTGQETQYF. Full variable domain (remainder filled in from reference TRBV5-1 and TRBJ2-5): KAGVTQTPRYLIKTRGQQVTLSCSPISGHRSVSWYQQTPGQGLQFLFEYFSETQRNKGNFPGRFSGRQFSNSRSEMNVSTLELGDSALYLCASRPGTGQETQYFGPGTRLLVL.

This clonotype was observed a few times. The chain couples TRBV7-9 to TRBJ1-2, with no clear D. Germline V gene lookup returns CDR1 SEHNR and CDR2 FQNEAQ (reference sequence). This CDR3 spans 13 amino acids. The ends were cut back, 2 bases at V and 0 bases at J, with 4 bases in the middle. CDR3 nucleotides: TGTGCCAGCAGCTTACCAGCTAACTATGGCTACACCTTC. Residues: CASSLPANYGYTF. Full variable domain (missing parts from reference TRBV7-9 and TRBJ1-2): DTGVSQNPRHKITKRGQNVTFRCDPISEHNRLYWYRQTLGQGPEFLTYFQNEAQLEKSRLLSDRFSAERPKGSFSTLEIQRTEQGDSAMYLCASSLPANYGYTFGSGTRLTVV.

The chain couples TRBV29-1 to TRBJ2-5; D unclear. The CDR3 extends over 14 amino acids. CDR1 is SQVTM, CDR2 ANQGSEA, per germline. The V gene lost 4 bases and the J gene lost 0 bases, with 12 bases spanning the gap. The CDR3 nucleotides are TGCAGCGTTGTTGGTAGTTCTAACCAAGAGACCCAGTACTTC. Translated, it gives CSVVGSSNQETQYF.

This clonotype was counted only a few times. This rearrangement joins TRBV5-1 to TRBJ1-1; 11 positions match TRBD1. Germline loops: CDR1 SGHRS, CDR2 YFSETQ. V was pared by 4 bases and J by 4 bases, with 6 bases of the junction left unmatched. This CDR3 region has 15 residues. The CDR3 DNA sequence: TGCGCCAGCAGCCCCTCCGGGACAGGGGGCACTGAAGCTTTCTTT. Amino acids: CASSPSGTGGTEAFF.

The chain couples TRBV5-1 to TRBJ2-3; D perhaps matches TRBD2 (6 bases). The CDR3 loop spans 15 amino acids. V was pared by 6 bases and J by 4 bases, with 18 bases between. CDR1 is SGHRS and CDR2 is YFSETQ in the germline V gene. The CDR3 DNA follows: TGCGCCAGCACCCTAGGGCAGGGAGGCGCAGATACGCAGTATTTT. Translation gives CASTLGQGGADTQYF.

This chain links TRBV3-1 with TRBJ2-1, with 9 bases that match TRBD1. Germline V lookup: CDR1 LGHDT, CDR2 YNNKEL (reference sequence). Trimming took 4 bases from V and 2 from J; bases not matched to a gene: 6. The CDR3 has 16 amino acids. This CDR3 reads CASSLKGTGTYNEQFF. CDR3 DNA: TGTGCCAGCAGCCTAAAAGGGACAGGGACCTACAATGAGCAGTTCTTC.

CDR3 nucleotide sequence: TGTGCCACCAGCTTTGGACGGGAGGAGACCCAGTACTTC. Amino acids: CATSFGREETQYF. This chain links TRBV15 with TRBJ2-5, with D perhaps TRBD2 (6 bases). V lost 5 bases to trimming and J lost 5 bases, with 12 bases between them. The CDR3 has 13 amino acids. Per germline, CDR1 LNHNV and CDR2 YYDKDF (reference sequence).

The chain is built from TRBV9 and TRBJ2-1; 7 bases match TRBD2. The germline V gene has CDR1 SGDLS and CDR2 YYNGEE. V was pared by 4 bases and J by 0 bases, with 4 bases of the junction left unmatched. CDR3 size: 15 residues. As DNA, the CDR3 is TGTGCCAGCAGCAATAGCGGGCCCTCCTACAATGAGCAGTTCTTC. This translates into CASSNSGPSYNEQFF.

This clonotype was detected only a few times. The chain uses TRBV18 and TRBJ2-1; perhaps TRBD2 as D (6 bases). The germline gives CDR1 KGHSH, CDR2 LQKENI. The CDR3 has 17 amino acids. Trimming took off 3 bases at V and 2 bases at J, with 17 bases between the two ends. The CDR3 here is CASSPQGGGGAYNEQFF. As DNA, the CDR3 is TGTGCCAGCTCACCCCAGGGTGGTGGCGGGGCCTACAATGAGCAGTTCTTC.

The rearrangement uses TRBV29-1 and TRBJ1-2; possibly TRBD1 for D (5 bases). V lost 2 bases to trimming and J lost 4 bases, with 14 bases between them. The CDR3 is made up of 14 amino acids. The germline V gene has CDR1 SQVTM and CDR2 ANQGSEA. Written as DNA, the CDR3 is TGCAGCGTTGAAAGTCAGGGCAATTTCTATGGCTACACCTTC. Protein product: CSVESQGNFYGYTF.

This clonotype was found many times. This sequence joins TRBV9 and TRBJ1-3; D is perhaps TRBD1 (5 bases). V lost 3 bases to trimming and J lost 0 bases, with 7 bases between them. The CDR3 is 14 amino acids. CDR1 is SGDLS and CDR2 is YYNGEE in the germline V gene. In DNA form, the CDR3 reads TGTGCCAGCAGCGCGGGGGTCTCTGGAAACACCATATATTTT. It codes for CASSAGVSGNTIYF.

V and J are TRBV5-1 and TRBJ1-1, with D possibly TRBD1 on 6 matching bases. Per germline, CDR1 SGHRS and CDR2 YFSETQ. V was pared by 7 bases and J by 1 base, with 11 bases between. This CDR3 region has 13 residues. The CDR3 DNA reads as TGCGCCAGCGCGACAGGACCGAACACTGAAGCTTTCTTT. Amino acid sequence: CASATGPNTEAFF.

This clonotype has a handful of counts. V gene TRBV4-1 combines with J gene TRBJ2-6; D is perhaps TRBD2 (5 bases). The germline CDR1 and CDR2 sequences are MGHRA and YSYEKL. V was trimmed by 0 bases and J by 5 bases, leaving 17 bases between them. This CDR3 spans 18 amino acids. CDR3 coding DNA: TGCGCCAGCAGCCAAGATATACGGGATAGGCGAAGGGCCAACGTCCTGACTTTC. It yields the protein CASSQDIRDRRRANVLTF.